The following is a T cell receptor beta chain sequence with its context. Its antigen remains unknown. This record comes from a study of T cell responses to AZD1222 COVID-19 vaccine. Overall study findings and caveats: Donor demographics were predominantly white British with a female majority; clonal diversity may be underestimated.

The assay was immunoSEQ multiplex PCR, and TCRdb's table has in-frame clones only and misses some. The repertoire holds approximately 99,000 clones, with around nine tenths as singletons. V was pared by 5 bases and J by 0 bases, with 11 bases between. This CDR3 has 16 amino acids. The germline V gene has CDR1 SGHAT and CDR2 FQNNGV. The input for sequencing was peripheral blood, taken on day 0 of MenACWY control vaccination. This receptor was obtained from an adult in good health. The chain employs TRBV11-2 and TRBJ2-6; no reliable D call. CDR3: CASSLRETSGANVLTF. The CDR3 nucleotides are TGTGCCAGCAGCCTCCGAGAGACCTCTGGGGCCAACGTCCTGACTTTC.